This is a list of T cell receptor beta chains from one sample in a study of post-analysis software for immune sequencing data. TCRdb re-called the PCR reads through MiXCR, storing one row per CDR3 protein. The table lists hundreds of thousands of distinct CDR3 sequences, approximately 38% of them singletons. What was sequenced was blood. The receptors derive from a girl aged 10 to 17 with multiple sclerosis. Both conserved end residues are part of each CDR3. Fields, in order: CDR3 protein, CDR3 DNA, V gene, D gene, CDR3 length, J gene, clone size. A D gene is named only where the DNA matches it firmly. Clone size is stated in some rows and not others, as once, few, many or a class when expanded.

CDR3aa: CASSLGGQGVNEQYF
CDR3nt: TGTGCCAGCAGCTTAGGGGGACAGGGAGTGAACGAGCAGTACTTC
v_gene: TRBV7-9
d_gene: TRBD1
len: 15
j_gene: TRBJ2-7
abundance: -

CDR3aa: CASSQGPSGGLSYEQYF
CDR3nt: TGTGCCAGCAGCCAGGGACCCAGCGGGGGCCTCTCCTACGAGCAGTACTTC
v_gene: TRBV4-2
d_gene: TRBD2
len: 17
j_gene: TRBJ2-7
abundance: few

CDR3aa: CSARTRGRPPDEQYF
CDR3nt: TGCAGTGCTAGAACGAGGGGGCGGCCCCCCGACGAGCAGTACTTC
v_gene: TRBV20-1
d_gene: TRBD1
len: 15
j_gene: TRBJ2-7
abundance: -

CDR3aa: CASSLESGGPTNEQFF
CDR3nt: TGTGCCAGCAGCTTAGAAAGCGGGGGCCCGACAAATGAGCAGTTCTTC
v_gene: TRBV7-9
d_gene: TRBD2
len: 16
j_gene: TRBJ2-1
abundance: -

CDR3aa: CASVTALYNEQFF
CDR3nt: TGTGCCAGCGTGACAGCCCTATACAATGAGCAGTTCTTC
v_gene: TRBV2
d_gene: -
len: 13
j_gene: TRBJ2-1
abundance: many

CDR3aa: CASSLMTAATNEKLFF
CDR3nt: TGTGCCAGCAGTTTGATGACCGCGGCAACTAATGAAAAACTGTTTTTT
v_gene: TRBV27
d_gene: -
len: 16
j_gene: TRBJ1-4
abundance: -

CDR3aa: CASSRLDNEQFF
CDR3nt: TGTGCCAGCAGTCGCCTTGACAATGAGCAGTTCTTC
v_gene: TRBV6-5
d_gene: -
len: 12
j_gene: TRBJ2-1
abundance: -

CDR3aa: CSVERNTGELFF
CDR3nt: TGCAGCGTTGAACGGAACACCGGGGAGCTGTTTTTT
v_gene: TRBV29-1
d_gene: -
len: 12
j_gene: TRBJ2-2
abundance: -

CDR3aa: CASSIGVGGGTDTQYF
CDR3nt: TGTGCCAGCAGCATAGGAGTGGGGGGTGGAACAGATACGCAGTATTTT
v_gene: TRBV7-2
d_gene: -
len: 16
j_gene: TRBJ2-3
abundance: -

CDR3aa: CASSQDRGSYEQYF
CDR3nt: TGCGCCAGCAGCCAAGATCGGGGGAGCTACGAGCAGTACTTC
v_gene: TRBV4-3
d_gene: -
len: 14
j_gene: TRBJ2-7
abundance: -

CDR3aa: CASSPRKNRIDYGYTF
CDR3nt: TGTGCCAGCAGTCCCCGTAAGAACAGGATCGACTATGGCTACACCTTC
v_gene: TRBV12-3/TRBV12-4
d_gene: -
len: 16
j_gene: TRBJ1-2
abundance: -

CDR3aa: CASSVEGGKADTQYF
CDR3nt: TGTGCCAGCAGCGTAGAAGGGGGGAAGGCAGATACGCAGTATTTT
v_gene: TRBV9
d_gene: -
len: 15
j_gene: TRBJ2-3
abundance: -

CDR3aa: CATSRAGDQNTEAFF
CDR3nt: TGTGCCACCAGCAGAGCGGGGGACCAGAACACTGAAGCTTTCTTT
v_gene: TRBV15
d_gene: -
len: 15
j_gene: TRBJ1-1
abundance: -

CDR3aa: CAWSVMQGTQYF
CDR3nt: TGTGCCTGGAGTGTGATGCAAGGGACCCAGTACTTC
v_gene: TRBV30
d_gene: -
len: 12
j_gene: TRBJ2-5
abundance: -

CDR3aa: CSASNPDRNTEAFF
CDR3nt: TGCAGTGCTAGCAACCCGGACAGGAACACTGAAGCTTTCTTT
v_gene: TRBV20-1
d_gene: -
len: 14
j_gene: TRBJ1-1
abundance: -

CDR3aa: CASSYAPGPRSYEQYF
CDR3nt: TGTGCCAGCAGCTACGCGCCGGGTCCCAGGTCCTACGAGCAGTACTTC
v_gene: TRBV7-9
d_gene: -
len: 16
j_gene: TRBJ2-7
abundance: few

CDR3aa: CASSHRRGTFWGYTF
CDR3nt: TGTGCCAGCAGCCACAGGAGGGGGACATTTTGGGGCTACACCTTC
v_gene: TRBV25-1
d_gene: -
len: 15
j_gene: TRBJ1-2
abundance: once

CDR3aa: CASSLIYATNEKLFF
CDR3nt: TGCGCCAGCAGCCTAATCTATGCAACTAATGAAAAACTGTTTTTT
v_gene: TRBV4-1
d_gene: -
len: 15
j_gene: TRBJ1-4
abundance: -

CDR3aa: CASSLAWRGQLGANVLTF
CDR3nt: TGCGCCAGCAGCTTGGCGTGGAGGGGACAGCTTGGGGCCAACGTCCTGACTTTC
v_gene: TRBV5-6
d_gene: -
len: 18
j_gene: TRBJ2-6
abundance: -

CDR3aa: CASSRTLGTDTQYF
CDR3nt: TGTGCCAGCAGTCGGACGCTGGGCACAGATACGCAGTATTTT
v_gene: TRBV12-3/TRBV12-4
d_gene: -
len: 14
j_gene: TRBJ2-3
abundance: -

CDR3aa: CSAMTGAYNEQFF
CDR3nt: TGCAGTGCTATGACAGGGGCCTACAATGAGCAGTTCTTC
v_gene: TRBV20-1
d_gene: TRBD1
len: 13
j_gene: TRBJ2-1
abundance: -

CDR3aa: CASSVGDRASSPLHF
CDR3nt: TGTGCCAGCAGCGTAGGGGACAGGGCTTCTTCACCCCTCCACTTT
v_gene: TRBV9
d_gene: TRBD1
len: 15
j_gene: TRBJ1-6
abundance: few

CDR3aa: CSATLPADTQYF
CDR3nt: TGCAGTGCTACTCTTCCGGCAGATACGCAGTATTTT
v_gene: TRBV20-1
d_gene: -
len: 12
j_gene: TRBJ2-3
abundance: -

CDR3aa: CASSLERAEAFF
CDR3nt: TGTGCCAGCAGTTTAGAAAGGGCTGAAGCTTTCTTT
v_gene: TRBV12-3/TRBV12-4
d_gene: -
len: 12
j_gene: TRBJ1-1
abundance: -

CDR3aa: CASNQVPRTANSYEQYF
CDR3nt: TGTGCCAGCAACCAAGTGCCCAGGACAGCCAACTCCTACGAGCAGTACTTC
v_gene: TRBV4-2
d_gene: -
len: 17
j_gene: TRBJ2-7
abundance: once

CDR3aa: CSVGRRGVTEAFF
CDR3nt: TGCAGCGTTGGCCGGAGGGGGGTCACTGAAGCTTTCTTT
v_gene: TRBV29-1
d_gene: -
len: 13
j_gene: TRBJ1-1
abundance: -

CDR3aa: CASRPRGGSGANVLTF
CDR3nt: TGCGCCAGCAGACCTCGAGGAGGCTCTGGGGCCAACGTCCTGACTTTC
v_gene: TRBV5-1
d_gene: -
len: 16
j_gene: TRBJ2-6
abundance: -

CDR3aa: CASSQDPRTGTDGYTF
CDR3nt: TGCGCCAGCAGCCAAGATCCGAGGACGGGGACAGATGGCTACACCTTC
v_gene: TRBV4-1
d_gene: TRBD1
len: 16
j_gene: TRBJ1-2
abundance: -

CDR3aa: CASSRGPHSGANVLTF
CDR3nt: TGTGCCAGCAGTCGGGGGCCCCACTCTGGGGCCAACGTCCTGACTTTC
v_gene: TRBV12-3/TRBV12-4
d_gene: -
len: 16
j_gene: TRBJ2-6
abundance: few

CDR3aa: CTTKWAPLTDTQYF
CDR3nt: TGCACCACGAAATGGGCTCCACTCACAGATACGCAGTATTTT
v_gene: TRBV20-1
d_gene: -
len: 14
j_gene: TRBJ2-3
abundance: -

CDR3aa: CASSMGPDRPQYF
CDR3nt: TGTGCCAGTAGTATGGGCCCAGACAGGCCCCAGTACTTC
v_gene: TRBV19
d_gene: -
len: 13
j_gene: TRBJ2-5
abundance: -

CDR3aa: CASSQPDRGHEKLFF
CDR3nt: TGCGCCAGCAGCCAACCAGACAGGGGACATGAAAAACTGTTTTTT
v_gene: TRBV4-1
d_gene: TRBD1
len: 15
j_gene: TRBJ1-4
abundance: -

CDR3aa: CASSLGTVNSPLHF
CDR3nt: TGCGCCAGCAGCTTGGGGACAGTGAACTCACCCCTCCACTTT
v_gene: TRBV5-1
d_gene: -
len: 14
j_gene: TRBJ1-6
abundance: -

CDR3aa: CSARIAGGHTVQETQYF
CDR3nt: TGCAGTGCTAGAATAGCGGGGGGCCACACCGTTCAAGAGACCCAGTACTTC
v_gene: TRBV20-1
d_gene: TRBD2
len: 17
j_gene: TRBJ2-5
abundance: few

CDR3aa: CASLPRGGTYNEQFF
CDR3nt: TGTGCCAGCTTGCCGAGGGGGGGGACCTACAATGAGCAGTTCTTC
v_gene: TRBV7-9
d_gene: -
len: 15
j_gene: TRBJ2-1
abundance: -

CDR3aa: CASSWEDRVHEQYF
CDR3nt: TGCGCCAGCAGCTGGGAGGACAGGGTGCACGAGCAGTACTTC
v_gene: TRBV5-1
d_gene: TRBD1
len: 14
j_gene: TRBJ2-7
abundance: few

CDR3aa: CASSELGTAMNTEAFF
CDR3nt: TGTGCCAGCAGTGAATTGGGGACGGCAATGAACACTGAAGCTTTCTTT
v_gene: TRBV2
d_gene: -
len: 16
j_gene: TRBJ1-1
abundance: -

CDR3aa: CSVGTGTDTQYF
CDR3nt: TGCAGCGTTGGGACAGGCACAGATACGCAGTATTTT
v_gene: TRBV29-1
d_gene: -
len: 12
j_gene: TRBJ2-3
abundance: few

CDR3aa: CASSLEPGGGETQYF
CDR3nt: TGCGCCAGCAGCTTGGAGCCCGGGGGAGGAGAGACCCAGTACTTC
v_gene: TRBV5-1
d_gene: -
len: 15
j_gene: TRBJ2-5
abundance: -

CDR3aa: CASWTSGGQQFF
CDR3nt: TGTGCCAGCTGGACTAGCGGGGGACAGCAGTTCTTC
v_gene: TRBV12-3/TRBV12-4
d_gene: TRBD2
len: 12
j_gene: TRBJ2-1
abundance: many

CDR3aa: CASSVGVALGFTF
CDR3nt: TGTGCCAGCAGCGTAGGAGTAGCCCTCGGTTTCACCTTC
v_gene: TRBV9
d_gene: -
len: 13
j_gene: TRBJ1-2
abundance: few

CDR3aa: CASSKRGAGGHEQYF
CDR3nt: TGTGCCAGCAGCAAAAGGGGGGCAGGCGGGCACGAGCAGTACTTC
v_gene: TRBV5-6
d_gene: -
len: 15
j_gene: TRBJ2-7
abundance: few

CDR3aa: CSTSRGGATDTQYF
CDR3nt: TGCAGCACCTCTCGCGGGGGGGCAACAGATACGCAGTATTTT
v_gene: TRBV29-1
d_gene: TRBD2
len: 14
j_gene: TRBJ2-3
abundance: few

CDR3aa: CASRKRAGGNLETQYF
CDR3nt: TGTGCCAGCAGAAAACGAGCGGGGGGGAATCTGGAGACCCAGTACTTC
v_gene: TRBV7-2
d_gene: TRBD2
len: 16
j_gene: TRBJ2-5
abundance: -

CDR3aa: CASSQEDGGSYEQYF
CDR3nt: TGCGCCAGCAGCCAAGAAGACGGGGGCAGCTACGAGCAGTACTTC
v_gene: TRBV4-3
d_gene: -
len: 15
j_gene: TRBJ2-7
abundance: -

CDR3aa: CASSPGRRGTQYF
CDR3nt: TGTGCCAGCAGCCCCGGACGGCGGGGGACCCAGTACTTC
v_gene: TRBV12-3/TRBV12-4
d_gene: -
len: 13
j_gene: TRBJ2-5
abundance: few

CDR3aa: CASSQDGTAISPRHF
CDR3nt: TGCGCCAGCAGCCAAGATGGGACAGCCATCTCCCCCCGGCATTTT
v_gene: TRBV4-1
d_gene: TRBD1
len: 15
j_gene: TRBJ1-5
abundance: few

CDR3aa: CASSLKSGGAPYNEQFF
CDR3nt: TGCGCCAGCAGCTTGAAATCCGGGGGGGCGCCCTACAATGAGCAGTTCTTC
v_gene: TRBV5-1
d_gene: TRBD2
len: 17
j_gene: TRBJ2-1
abundance: -

CDR3aa: CASSLAAGERRDTQYF
CDR3nt: TGTGCCAGCAGCTTAGCTGCGGGGGAGAGGAGGGATACGCAGTATTTT
v_gene: TRBV7-2
d_gene: TRBD2
len: 16
j_gene: TRBJ2-3
abundance: few

CDR3aa: CASSPGLDIGNSPLHF
CDR3nt: TGCGCCAGCAGCCCGGGATTGGACATCGGTAATTCACCCCTCCACTTT
v_gene: TRBV5-1
d_gene: -
len: 16
j_gene: TRBJ1-6
abundance: -

CDR3aa: CASRQTGYGYTF
CDR3nt: TGTGCCAGCAGGCAGACAGGCTATGGCTACACCTTC
v_gene: TRBV14
d_gene: -
len: 12
j_gene: TRBJ1-2
abundance: -

CDR3aa: CASSLFAATQYF
CDR3nt: TGTGCCAGCAGTTTATTTGCGGCGACCCAGTACTTC
v_gene: TRBV12-3/TRBV12-4
d_gene: -
len: 12
j_gene: TRBJ2-5
abundance: -

CDR3aa: CSATTTSYGYTF
CDR3nt: TGCAGTGCTACGACTACTAGCTATGGCTACACCTTC
v_gene: TRBV20-1
d_gene: -
len: 12
j_gene: TRBJ1-2
abundance: -

CDR3aa: CASSQNTYEQYF
CDR3nt: TGCGCCAGCAGCCAAAATACCTACGAGCAGTACTTC
v_gene: TRBV5-1
d_gene: -
len: 12
j_gene: TRBJ2-7
abundance: few